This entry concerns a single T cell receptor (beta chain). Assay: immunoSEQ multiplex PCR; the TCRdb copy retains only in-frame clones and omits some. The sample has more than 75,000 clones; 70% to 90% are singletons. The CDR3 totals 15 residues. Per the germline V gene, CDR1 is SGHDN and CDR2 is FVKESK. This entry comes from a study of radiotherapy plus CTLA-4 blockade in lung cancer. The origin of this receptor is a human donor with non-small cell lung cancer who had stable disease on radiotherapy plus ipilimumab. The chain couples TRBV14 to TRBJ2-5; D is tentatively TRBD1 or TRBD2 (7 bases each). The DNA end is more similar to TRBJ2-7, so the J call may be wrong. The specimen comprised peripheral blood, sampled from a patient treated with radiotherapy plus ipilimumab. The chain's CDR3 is CASSQTGRGSYEQYF. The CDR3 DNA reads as TGTGCCAGCAGCCAGACAGGGAGGGGATCCTACGAGCAGTACTTC.